This TCR beta chain appears in the sequencing data of a study of T-cell reconstitution after alpha-beta-depleted transplantation in children. Library preparation (for TCRbeta) was performed with unique molecular identifiers. One entry per CDR3 protein, called by TCRdb with MiXCR from the PCR reads. The profile shows hundreds of thousands of distinct CDR3 sequences, around 13% of them singletons. This clonotype was seen ten or more times. Trimming took off 6 bases at V and 2 bases at J, with 14 bases between the two ends. CDR3 size: 14 residues. Looked up from germline, CDR1 is MDHEN and CDR2 is SYDVKM.

The material sequenced was PBMCs from the stem cell graft donor, taken from the stem cell graft. The TCR comes from a human donor who donated a stem cell graft to a child with acute lymphoblastic leukemia. V is TRBV28 and J is TRBJ2-7; tentative D call: TRBD1 (5 bases). The DNA for the CDR3 is TGTGCCAGCAGCCCTGTGGACACAGCCTACGAGCAGTACTTC. Translated, it gives CASSPVDTAYEQYF.